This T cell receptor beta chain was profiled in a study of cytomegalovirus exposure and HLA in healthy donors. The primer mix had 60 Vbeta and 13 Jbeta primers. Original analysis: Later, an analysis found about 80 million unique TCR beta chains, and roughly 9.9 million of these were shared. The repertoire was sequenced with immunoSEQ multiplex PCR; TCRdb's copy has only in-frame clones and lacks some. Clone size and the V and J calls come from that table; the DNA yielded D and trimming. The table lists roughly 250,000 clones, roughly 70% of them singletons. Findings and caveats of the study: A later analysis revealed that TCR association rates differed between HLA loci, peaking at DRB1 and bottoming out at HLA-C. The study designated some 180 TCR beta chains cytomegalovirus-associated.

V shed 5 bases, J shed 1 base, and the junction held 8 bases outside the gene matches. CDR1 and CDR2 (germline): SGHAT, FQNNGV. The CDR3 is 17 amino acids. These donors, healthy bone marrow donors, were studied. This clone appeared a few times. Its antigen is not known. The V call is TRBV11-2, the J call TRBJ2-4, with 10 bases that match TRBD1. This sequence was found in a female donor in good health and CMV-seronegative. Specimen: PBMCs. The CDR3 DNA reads TGTGCCAGCAGCCTACGACAGGGGGCAGTTGCCAAAAACATTCAGTACTTC. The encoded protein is CASSLRQGAVAKNIQYF.